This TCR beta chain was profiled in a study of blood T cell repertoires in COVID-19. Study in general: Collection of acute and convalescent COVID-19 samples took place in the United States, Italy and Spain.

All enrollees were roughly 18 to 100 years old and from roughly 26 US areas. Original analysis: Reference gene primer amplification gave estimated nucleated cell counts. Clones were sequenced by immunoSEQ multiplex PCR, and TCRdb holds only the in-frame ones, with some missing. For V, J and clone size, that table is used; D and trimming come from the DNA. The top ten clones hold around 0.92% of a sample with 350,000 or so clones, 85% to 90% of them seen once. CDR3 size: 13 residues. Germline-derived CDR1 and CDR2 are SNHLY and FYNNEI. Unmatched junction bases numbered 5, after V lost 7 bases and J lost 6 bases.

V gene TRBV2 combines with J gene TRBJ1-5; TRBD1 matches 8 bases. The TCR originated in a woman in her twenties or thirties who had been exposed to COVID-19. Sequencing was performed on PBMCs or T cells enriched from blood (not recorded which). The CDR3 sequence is CASTGQGGQPQHF. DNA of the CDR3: TGTGCCAGCACTGGACAGGGAGGTCAGCCCCAGCATTTT.